The source of this T cell receptor beta chain is a study of blood T cell repertoires in COVID-19. About the study: Sites across the United States, Italy and Spain contributed samples from acute and convalescent COVID-19. PBMCs, B-cell-depleted T cells, or T cells were the source of the cDNA or gDNA that made up the material.

Authors' data handling: Estimates of nucleated cell counts were drawn from the amplification of reference gene primers. The assay was immunoSEQ multiplex PCR, and TCRdb's table has in-frame clones only and misses some. The DNA gave D and trimming, while V, J and clone size come from that table. Here the sample spans some 170,000 clones, 87% being singletons. The V gene end was trimmed by 6 bases and the J gene end by 5 bases; junction bases not matched to a gene: 9. The germline CDR1 and CDR2 sequences are LNHDA and SQIVND (reference sequence). This CDR3 region has 14 residues. This TCR was sampled from a woman aged 45-65 years with acute or convalescent COVID-19. The chain links TRBV19 to TRBJ1-1; TRBD1 matches at 7 bases. The sequencing input was peripheral blood. CDR3 in amino acids: CASRIDRAVTEAFF. The CDR3 region has the DNA TGTGCCAGTAGGATCGACAGGGCGGTGACTGAAGCTTTCTTT.